This paragraph reports one TCR beta chain. CDR3 length: 16 amino acids. Trimming took 0 bases from V and 6 from J; bases not matched to a gene: 6. Per the germline V gene, CDR1 is MNHEY and CDR2 is SVGAGI. Libraries were prepared by immunoSEQ multiplex PCR; TCRdb keeps only in-frame clonotypes and omits some of them. The sample holds just over 200,000 clones, under 90% seen once. The sample comes from a study of blood T cell repertoires in COVID-19. Study information: The cDNA or gDNA used as material had been derived from T cells, B-cell-depleted T cells, or PBMCs.

The genes are TRBV6-5 and TRBJ2-3; TRBD2 matches at 10 bases. The clonotype originates from an elderly man with acute or convalescent COVID-19. Sequences were obtained from peripheral blood. Here the CDR3 DNA reads TGTGCCAGCAGTTACTCACTGGGACTAGCGCCCGATACGCAGTATTTT. Protein: CASSYSLGLAPDTQYF.